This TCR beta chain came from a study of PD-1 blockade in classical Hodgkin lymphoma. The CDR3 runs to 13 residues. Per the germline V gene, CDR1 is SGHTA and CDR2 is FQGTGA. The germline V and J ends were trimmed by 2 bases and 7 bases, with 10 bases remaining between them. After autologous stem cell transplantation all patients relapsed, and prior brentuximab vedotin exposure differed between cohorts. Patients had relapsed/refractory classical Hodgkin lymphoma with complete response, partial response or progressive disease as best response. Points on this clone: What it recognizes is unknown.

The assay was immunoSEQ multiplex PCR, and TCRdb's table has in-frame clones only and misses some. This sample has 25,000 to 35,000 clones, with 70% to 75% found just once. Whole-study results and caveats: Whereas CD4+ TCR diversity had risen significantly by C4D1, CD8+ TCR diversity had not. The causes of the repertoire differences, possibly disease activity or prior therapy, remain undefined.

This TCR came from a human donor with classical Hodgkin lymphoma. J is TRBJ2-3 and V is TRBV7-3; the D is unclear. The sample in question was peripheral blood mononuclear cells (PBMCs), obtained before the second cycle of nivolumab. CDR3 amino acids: CASSLGEGNTQYF. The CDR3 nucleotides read TGTGCCAGCAGCTTAGGGGAAGGAAATACGCAGTATTTT.